These 15 T cell receptor beta chains were sequenced from one sample in a study of tumor-infiltrating lymphocytes in primary liver carcinoma. The investigators made TCR beta cDNA from approximately 500 ng total RNA, using a constant-region primer. ARM-PCR, slightly modified, supplied the TCR beta libraries through three nested multiplex PCR rounds. TRBV1-TRBV30 forward primers paired with a C-beta reverse primer drove the first two PCR rounds, approximately 11 cycles each. TCRdb called the multiplex PCR reads again in MiXCR, with one record for every CDR3 protein. Of fewer than 350,000 distinct CDR3 sequences listed, roughly two thirds are singletons. Unsorted whole blood yielded the blood RNA, and germline DNA was also extracted. The sequenced material came from peripheral blood. The source of these receptors is a man between 35 and 55 years old with primary liver carcinoma and hepatitis B virus infection.

Comment on this clonotype: A much larger clone is a single base away; this may be a read error. This rearrangement joins TRBV4-1 to TRBJ2-7, with D unclear. V was clipped by 4 bases and J by 1 base, with 14 bases between them. Germline V gene data show CDR1 as MGHRA and CDR2 as YSYEKL. This CDR3 comprises 15 residues. The CDR3 region is CASSPRKLGSYEQYF. CDR3 coding DNA: TGCGCCAGCAGCCCCAGGAAATTAGGATCCTACGAGCAGTACTTC.

Turning to this clonotype: Sequence at one end of the junction differs from germline and may be a read error. This chain connects TRBV12-3 or TRBV12-4 to TRBJ1-5, with unresolved D. CDR3 length: 13 residues. This CDR3 reads CASSLGSNKPQHF. The CDR3 coding sequence is TGTGCCAGCAGTTTAGGTAGCAATAAGCCCCAGCATTTT.

As regards this clonotype: Mismatch with germline at one junction end may stem from a read error. The rearrangement uses TRBV5-4 and TRBJ2-2, with 7 bases fitting TRBD2. Germline CDR1 is SGHNT and CDR2 is YYREEE (reference sequence). The CDR3 runs to 16 residues. The CDR3 DNA follows: TGTGCCAGCAGCTTACCGGGACTAACTACCACCGGGGTGCTGTTTTTT. Its protein product is CASSLPGLTTTGVLFF.

In regard to this clonotype: A much larger clone sits a single nucleotide away, making a read error possible. The V and J genes are TRBV6-5 and TRBJ2-1; 12 bases map to TRBD2. Per germline, CDR1 MNHEY and CDR2 SVGAGI. This CDR3 comprises 15 residues. For the CDR3, the DNA is TGTGCCAGCAGTCCTCTAGCGGGAGGGTACAATGAGCAGCTCTTC. Its translation is CASSPLAGGYNEQLF.

This clonotype was seen once. A junction end diverges from the germline sequence, so it may reflect a read error. This chain links TRBV6-2 or TRBV6-3 with TRBJ2-7; 8 nucleotides line up with TRBD2. CDR3 size: 14 residues. The V gene's germline CDR1 is MNHEY and CDR2 SVGEGT. CDR3 sequence (DNA): TGTGCCAGCAGTCATAGCGGGAAAACCTACGAGCAGCACTTC. Its protein product is CASSHSGKTYEQHF.

The genes are TRBV28 and TRBJ2-5; 9 bases match TRBD2. There are 16 residues in the CDR3. The germline V gene encodes CDR1 MDHEN and CDR2 SYDVKM. V lost 8 bases and J lost 3; bases outside the gene matches: 13. Written as DNA, the CDR3 is TGTGCCAGCGGGCCGACAGGGCCTAGCGGGAAAGAGACCCAGTACTTC. The encoded protein is CASGPTGPSGKETQYF.

This clonotype was recorded at least ten times. V is TRBV29-1 and J is TRBJ2-1; 10 bases align to TRBD2. The germline CDR1 and CDR2 sequences are SQVTM and ANQGSEA. CDR3 length: 15 residues. J was trimmed by 4 bases and V by 4 bases; bases with no gene match: 7. The chain's CDR3 is CSVGPSGLAYNEQFF. In DNA, the CDR3 is TGCAGCGTTGGGCCCTCGGGACTAGCGTACAATGAGCAGTTCTTC.

This clonotype was found once. A much larger clone differs by one base, so this may be a read error. The V gene is TRBV5-4, the J gene TRBJ2-1, with 8 bases lining up with TRBD2. The V gene's germline CDR1 is SGHNT and CDR2 YYREEE (reference sequence). This CDR3 spans 15 amino acids. The CDR3 reads CANSKYSGVGNEQFF. In nucleotides, the CDR3 is TGTGCCAACAGCAAGTATAGCGGGGTGGGCAATGAGCAGTTCTTC.

Of note for this clonotype: One end of the junction fails to match germline, which may point to a read error. The chain is built from TRBV6-2 or TRBV6-3 and TRBJ2-1; D uncertain. CDR1 and CDR2 (germline): MNHEY, SVGEGT. This CDR3 contains 13 residues. The CDR3 protein is CASSYRRNNEQFF. The CDR3 DNA reads as TGTGCCAGTAGTTACAGAAGGAACAATGAGCAGTTCTTC.

This sequence joins TRBV5-1 and TRBJ2-1; 8 bases are a match to TRBD2. This CDR3 region has 15 residues. J was trimmed by 0 bases and V by 6 bases; bases with no gene match: 5. Looked up from germline, CDR1 is SGHRS and CDR2 is YFSETQ. CDR3 residues: CASTGRGGSYNEQFF. The CDR3 region has the DNA TGCGCCAGCACCGGGAGGGGTGGCTCCTACAATGAGCAGTTCTTC.

This clonotype was found many times. The chain carries TRBV4-2 and TRBJ2-5, with 10 bases lining up with TRBD2. CDR3 size: 13 residues. The germline V gene has CDR1 LGHNA and CDR2 YNFKEQ. The V segment lost 5 bases and the J segment 5 bases; nucleotides outside the gene matches: 2. As DNA, the CDR3 is TGTGCCAGCAGCAAGACTAGCGGGGAGACCCAGTACTTC. The encoded protein is CASSKTSGETQYF.

Remarks on this clonotype: One end of the junction varies from germline; a read error may be responsible. The chain is built from TRBV29-1 and TRBJ1-4; D may be TRBD1 (6 bases). The germline V gene encodes CDR1 SQVTM and CDR2 ANQGSEA. The CDR3 totals 16 residues. The CDR3 region is CRVRPAGVNVREKLFF. CDR3 sequence (DNA): TGTAGGGTCCGTCCCGCAGGGGTGAATGTCAGAGAAAAACTGTTTTTT.

A remark on this clonotype: The junction departs from the called germline gene at one end, perhaps through a read error. This chain joins TRBV11-2 and TRBJ2-1; tentatively, D is TRBD1 or TRBD2 (5 bases each). The length of the CDR3 is 14 residues. Germline V gene data show CDR1 as SGHAT and CDR2 as FQNNGV. DNA for the CDR3: TGTGCCGGCAGCTTAGATGGGCCCTGGGACGAGCAGTTCTTC. The encoded protein is CAGSLDGPWDEQFF. Variable domain in full (rest from reference TRBV11-2 and TRBJ2-1): EAGVAQSPRYKIIEKRQSVAFWCNPISGHATLYWYQQILGQGPKLLIQFQNNGVVDDSQLPKDRFSAERLKGVDSTLKIQPAKLEDSAVYLCAGSLDGPWDEQFFGPGTRLTVL.

As regards this clonotype: The junction departs from germline at one end; a sequencing error may be responsible. J is TRBJ2-3 and V is TRBV4-2, with D tentatively TRBD2 (6 bases). This CDR3 is 13 amino acids long. Germline V CDR1 and CDR2: LGHNA, YNFKEQ. The DNA of the CDR3 is TGTGCCAGCGGCCAAGACCTTGGGGGGACGCAGTATTTT. It specifies CASGQDLGGTQYF.

This clonotype has a single count. Compared with germline, one end of the junction differs, possibly owing to a read error. The gene calls are TRBV6-1 and TRBJ2-7, with a tentative D call TRBD2 (6 bases). Germline loops: CDR1 MNHNS, CDR2 SASEGT. The CDR3 is 16 residues long. CDR3 DNA: TGTGCCAGCAGTGAATCCGGGGGTTGGAGCTCCTTCGAGCAGTACTTC. Its translation is CASSESGGWSSFEQYF.